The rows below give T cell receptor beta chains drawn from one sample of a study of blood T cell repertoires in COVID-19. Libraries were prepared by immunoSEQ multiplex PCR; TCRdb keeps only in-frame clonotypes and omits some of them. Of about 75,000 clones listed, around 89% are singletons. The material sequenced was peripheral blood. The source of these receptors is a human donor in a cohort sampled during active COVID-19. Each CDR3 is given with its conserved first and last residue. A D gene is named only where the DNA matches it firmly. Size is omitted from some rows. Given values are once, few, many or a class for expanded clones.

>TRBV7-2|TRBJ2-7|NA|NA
TGTGCCAGCAGCCCTCCTCCTCAGGGTTACGAGCAGTACTTC
CASSPPPQGYEQYF
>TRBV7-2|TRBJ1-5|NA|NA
TGTGCCAGCAGCTTTTACAGCAGTTCCAATCAGCCCCAGCATTTT
CASSFYSSSNQPQHF
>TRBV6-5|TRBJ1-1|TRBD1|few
TGTGCCAGCACAGGGGGTAGCACTGAAGCTTTCTTT
CASTGGSTEAFF
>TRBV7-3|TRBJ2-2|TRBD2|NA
TGTGCCAGCAGCCTGAATAGCGGGAGCCGCACCGGGGAGCTGTTTTTT
CASSLNSGSRTGELFF
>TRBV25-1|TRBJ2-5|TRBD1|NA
TGTGCCAGCAGTGGGACAGGGGGAGTAGAGACCCAGTACTTC
CASSGTGGVETQYF
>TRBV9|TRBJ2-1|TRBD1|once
TGTGCCAGCAGCGGGACAGGGGGCAATGAGCAGTTCTTC
CASSGTGGNEQFF
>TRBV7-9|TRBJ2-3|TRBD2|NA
TGTGCCAGCAGTCCTTTTCGCGGGAGGGCGACAGATACGCAGTATTTT
CASSPFRGRATDTQYF
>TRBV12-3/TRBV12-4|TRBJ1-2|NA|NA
TGTGCCAGCAGTTCCCAGAGGGCCTATGGCTACACCTTC
CASSSQRAYGYTF
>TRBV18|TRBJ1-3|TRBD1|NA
TGTGCCAGCTCACCCTTGGGGTGGGACAGCGGAAACACCATATATTTT
CASSPLGWDSGNTIYF
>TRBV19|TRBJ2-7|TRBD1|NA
TGTGCCAGTAGTATTGGCCGACAGGGGGCCGAGCAGTACTTC
CASSIGRQGAEQYF
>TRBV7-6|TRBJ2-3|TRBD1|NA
TGTGCCAGCAGTTCCCAGGGACAGACAAGCACAGATACGCAGTATTTT
CASSSQGQTSTDTQYF
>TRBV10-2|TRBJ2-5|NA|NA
TGCGCCAGCAGTGAGGGGCGTTCCGGGACCCAGTACTTC
CASSEGRSGTQYF
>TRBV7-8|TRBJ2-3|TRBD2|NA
TGTGCCAGCAGCCCCCGGGGGGGGAGCGGGGGACCTACAGATACGCAGTATTTT
CASSPRGGSGGPTDTQYF
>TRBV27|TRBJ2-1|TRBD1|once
TGTGCCAGCCACAGGGGAAATGAGCAGTTCTTC
CASHRGNEQFF
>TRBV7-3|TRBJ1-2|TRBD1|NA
TGTGCCAGCAGCACCAATACAGGGGCTGGCTACACCTTC
CASSTNTGAGYTF
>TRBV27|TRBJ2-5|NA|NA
TGTGCCAGCAGTTCTAGCAGAGTCCAAGAGACCCAGTACTTC
CASSSSRVQETQYF
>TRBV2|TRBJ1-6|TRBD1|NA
TGTGCCAGCAGTGATCCTTACCGGGGACAGCTTAATTCACCCCTCCACTTT
CASSDPYRGQLNSPLHF
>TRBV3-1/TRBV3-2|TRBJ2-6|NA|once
TGTGCCAGCAGCCGACAGGCCTCTGGGGCCAACGTCCTGACTTTC
CASSRQASGANVLTF
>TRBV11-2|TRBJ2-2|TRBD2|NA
TGTGCCAGCAGAAGACTAGCGGGAGTTTCGAACACCGGGGAGCTGTTTTTT
CASRRLAGVSNTGELFF
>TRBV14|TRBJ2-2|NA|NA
TGTGCCAGCAGCCAACCTCTAGGACACAGGGTTGGGGAGCTGTTTTTT
CASSQPLGHRVGELFF
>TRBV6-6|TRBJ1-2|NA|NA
TGTGCCAGCGGAGGGGCTCCCTATGGCTACACCTTC
CASGGAPYGYTF
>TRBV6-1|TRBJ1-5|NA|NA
TGTGCCAGCAGTGAATCGAGTTATGATAGCAATCAGCCCCAGCATTTT
CASSESSYDSNQPQHF
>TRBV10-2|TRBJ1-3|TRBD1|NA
TGCGCCAGCAGTCGACAGGGGCCGAGCTCTGGAAACACCATATATTTT
CASSRQGPSSGNTIYF
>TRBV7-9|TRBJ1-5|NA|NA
TGTGCCAGCAGCTTAGGGGCGGGGCGGCAGCCCCAGCATTTT
CASSLGAGRQPQHF
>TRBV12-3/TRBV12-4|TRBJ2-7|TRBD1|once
TGTGCCAGCAGAGAGGGACAGGGTTACGAGCAGTACTTC
CASREGQGYEQYF
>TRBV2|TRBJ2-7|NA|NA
TGTGCCAGCCGCGGGGTGCTGACAGGGATCAGCTCCTACGAGCAGTACTTC
CASRGVLTGISSYEQYF
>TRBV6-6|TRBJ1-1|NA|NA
TGTGCCAGCAGTCGGACAGTTGAAGCTTTCTTT
CASSRTVEAFF
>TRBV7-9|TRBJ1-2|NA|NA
TGTGCCAGCAGCTTAGTATCAGGGCCGGCTGGCTACACCTTC
CASSLVSGPAGYTF
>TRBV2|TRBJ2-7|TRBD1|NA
TGTGCCAGCAGAGTTAAGACAGGGTCGTCCTACGAGCAGTACTTC
CASRVKTGSSYEQYF
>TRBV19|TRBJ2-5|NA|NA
TGTGCCAGTAGTTCGTTGGCGACCCAGTACTTC
CASSSLATQYF
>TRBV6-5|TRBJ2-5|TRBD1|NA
TGTGCCAGCAGCTTGACAGGGGTCAGGGAGACCCAGTACTTC
CASSLTGVRETQYF
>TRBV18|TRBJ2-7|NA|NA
TGTGCCAGCTCACCACCCAACAGGGCCAGCTCCTACGAGCAGTACTTC
CASSPPNRASSYEQYF
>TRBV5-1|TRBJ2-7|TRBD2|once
TGCGCCAGCAGCTCGACTAGCGCCAGCTCCTACGAGCAGTACTTC
CASSSTSASSYEQYF
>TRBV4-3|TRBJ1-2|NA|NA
TGCGCCAGCAGCCAACAACCGGACACGAACTATGGCTACACCTTC
CASSQQPDTNYGYTF
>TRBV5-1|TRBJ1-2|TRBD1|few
TGCGCCAGCAGCTATTCTGGAAACCCGGGACAGGGCTCTGGCTACACCTTC
CASSYSGNPGQGSGYTF
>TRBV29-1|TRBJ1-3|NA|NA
TGCAGCGTTATGACAGGCCTCTCTGGAAACACCATATATTTT
CSVMTGLSGNTIYF
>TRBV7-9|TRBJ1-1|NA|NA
TGTGCCAGCAGCACGAGACAGTTCATGAACACTGAAGCTTTCTTT
CASSTRQFMNTEAFF
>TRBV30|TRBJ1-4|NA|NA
TGTGCCTGGAGTGTACGAGGGGGTGCGGGTGAACTGTTTTTT
CAWSVRGGAGELFF
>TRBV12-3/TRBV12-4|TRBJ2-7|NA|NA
TGTGCCAGCAGTTTAGGCCTAGCGGAGCAGTACTTC
CASSLGLAEQYF